This T cell receptor beta chain was captured by sequencing in a study of OX40 agonist ivuxolimab in advanced cancers. Study at large: Dose-escalation subjects each had hepatocellular carcinoma, melanoma, renal cell or head and neck cancer. Study conclusions and caveats: Among the lowest levels of clonal expansion were found in partial responders at 0.1-3.0 mg/kg. Researchers report that CD8+ T cells had, on average, more expanded clones than CD4+. Both blood CD4+ and CD8+ T cells showed clonal growth by week 6 at 0.1 to 3.0 mg/kg.

Worth noting for this clone: Its antigen is currently unknown.

Using immunoSEQ multiplex PCR, the repertoire was profiled, and TCRdb retains in-frame clones only, with some absent. Of about 90,000 clones in the sample, 70% to 90% were seen once. Between the trimmed V and J ends, which lost 5 bases and 11 bases, there was a span of 21 bases. Germline V CDR1 and CDR2: GTSNPN, SVGIG (reference sequence). This CDR3 is built from 13 residues. V usage is TRBV30 and J usage is TRBJ1-1; D is uncertain. The specimen was CD4+ or CD8+ T cells sorted from blood, collected in a trial of the OX40 agonist ivuxolimab. The sequence derives from an adult with an advanced solid tumor such as melanoma, head and neck, liver or kidney cancer. CDR3 nucleotide sequence: TGTGCCTGGTCGATGCCGGGCTCCCCGGGCGCTTTCTTT. It translates to CAWSMPGSPGAFF.